These 18 T cell receptor beta chains originate from one sample sequenced in a study of CD8+ T cells in alopecia areata. RNA extraction and reverse transcription yielded cDNA as sequencing template. Assay: immunoSEQ multiplex PCR; the TCRdb copy retains only in-frame clones and omits some. The sample shows about 19,000 clones, about 60% of them seen only once. The treatment denotes: oral pan-JAK inhibitor, 5-10 mg twice daily. Punch biopsies of lesional scalp, plus peripheral blood, were taken from alopecia areata patients. The material was skin, obtained at week 4, from a patient treated with tofacitinib. These receptors originate from a human donor with alopecia areata.

The table lists this clone with a few counts. The rearrangement uses TRBV7-9 and TRBJ1-2; D gene unclear. The CDR3 loop spans 14 amino acids. V lost 5 bases and J lost 1, with 11 bases in between. Germline V gene sequence: CDR1 SEHNR, CDR2 FQNEAQ (reference sequence). The CDR3 here is CASSVPGFNYGYTF. The CDR3, as DNA: TGTGCCAGCAGCGTTCCGGGGTTTAACTATGGCTACACCTTC.

This clone was recorded a few times. V is TRBV4-2 and J is TRBJ2-3; D possibly matches TRBD1 or TRBD2 (5 bases each). Between the trimmed V and J ends, which lost 4 bases and 0 bases, there was a span of 11 bases. The CDR3 consists of 15 residues. Germline V CDR1 and CDR2: LGHNA, YNFKEQ. Here the CDR3 DNA reads TGTGCCAGCAGCCCCCGGGACGGGAGCACAGATACGCAGTATTTT. As protein: CASSPRDGSTDTQYF.

As to this clone: Relative to the germline gene, one junction end is altered; a read error may explain this. The chain recombines TRBV4-1 with TRBJ2-3; D might be TRBD1 (6 bases). The CDR3 sequence is 14 residues long. The germline V gene has CDR1 MGHRA and CDR2 YSYEKL. The CDR3 is CASSYGPRDIRRHF. In DNA, the CDR3 is TGCGCCAGCAGCTACGGGCCTCGGGACATCAGGCGGCATTTT.

This clone was observed a few times. CDR3 DNA: TGCGCCAGCAGCCAAGATGGGGGGCAGCGGGCGGAAAAACTGTTTTTT. Translated: CASSQDGGQRAEKLFF. This chain connects TRBV4-3 to TRBJ1-4, with D tentatively TRBD1 (6 bases). V was trimmed by 0 bases and J by 8 bases, leaving 16 bases between them. There are 16 residues in the CDR3. Germline V gene lookup returns CDR1 LGHNA and CDR2 YSLEER.

This clone was seen a few times. The chain uses TRBV10-3 and TRBJ1-2; D remains unclear. There are 14 residues in the CDR3. Germline CDR1 and CDR2: ENHRY and SYGVKD. Deletions cut 2 bases from V and 6 bases from J, with 13 bases between. CDR3 in amino acids: CAISEEGGLNGYTF. The CDR3 nucleotides read TGTGCCATCAGTGAGGAGGGAGGGTTAAATGGCTACACCTTC.

The CDR3 region has the DNA TGCGCCAGCAGCGCTTACCCCGGTACGAACACTGAAGCTTTCTTT. Protein sequence: CASSAYPGTNTEAFF. The genes are TRBV5-1 and TRBJ1-1; D remains unclear. V was cut by 4 bases and J by 1 base, with 14 bases left in between. The V gene's germline CDR1 is SGHRS and CDR2 YFSETQ. The CDR3 length is 15 residues.

This clone was detected a few times. This chain links TRBV28 with TRBJ1-2, with a possible D match to TRBD1 (6 bases). CDR3 size: 14 residues. Germline values: CDR1 MDHEN, CDR2 SYDVKM. Trimming shortened V by 2 bases and J by 2 bases, and 9 bases separated the two germline ends. Here the CDR3 DNA reads TGTGCCAGCAGTTTAAATACAGGGAACTATGGCTACACCTTC. Its translation: CASSLNTGNYGYTF.

The chain carries TRBV5-5 and TRBJ2-2; TRBD1 matches at 7 bases. Germline CDR1 and CDR2: SGHKS and YYEKEE (reference sequence). V gave up 0 bases and J gave up 7 bases; unmatched junction bases: 3. The CDR3 has 14 amino acids. The CDR3 loop is CASSLAGQLGELFF. In DNA form, the CDR3 reads TGTGCCAGCAGCTTGGCGGGACAGCTCGGGGAGCTGTTTTTT.

The chain uses TRBV30 and TRBJ1-5; 7 nucleotides match TRBD1. Looked up from germline, CDR1 is GTSNPN and CDR2 is SVGIG (reference sequence). The CDR3 contains 14 residues. Unmatched junction bases numbered 4, after V lost 2 bases and J lost 3 bases. Here the CDR3 DNA reads TGTGCCTGGAGTAAGACAGGGCTCAATCAGCCCCAGCATTTT. Its translation is CAWSKTGLNQPQHF.

The gene calls are TRBV5-1 and TRBJ2-7; D may match TRBD1 or TRBD2 (6 bases each). Trimming took 5 bases from V and 6 from J, leaving 15 bases between them. The CDR3 has 13 amino acids. CDR1 is SGHRS and CDR2 is YFSETQ in the germline V gene. The CDR3 region has the DNA TGCGCCAGCAGTGGGGGGCTAGGAGGCGAGCAGTACTTC. Residues: CASSGGLGGEQYF.

This clone showed up just a few times. Different DNA sequences within this sample yield the same CDR3. This chain links TRBV4-3 with TRBJ2-5; a weak D match, TRBD2 (6 bases). CDR3 length: 15 amino acids. The germline CDR1 and CDR2 sequences are LGHNA and YSLEER. V was pared by 0 bases and J by 2 bases, with 10 bases between. Here the CDR3 DNA reads TGCGCCAGCAGCCAAGATCGGCGGGGTCAAGAGACCCAGTACTTC. It translates to CASSQDRRGQETQYF.

The genes are TRBV4-2 and TRBJ1-2; no clear D. The V end was cut by 7 bases, the J end by 3 bases, with 27 bases between. The CDR3 has 18 residues. Germline V gene lookup returns CDR1 LGHNA and CDR2 YNFKEQ. The CDR3 sequence: CASTPEVTVPPIYYGYTF. As DNA, the CDR3 is TGTGCCAGCACCCCTGAGGTGACGGTGCCCCCTATTTACTATGGCTACACCTTC.

This clone was counted between two and nine times. The chain links TRBV28 to TRBJ2-3; TRBD2 agrees at 8 bases. The V gene end was trimmed by 7 bases and the J gene end by 2 bases; junction bases not matched to a gene: 8. The CDR3 is made up of 15 amino acids. Germline lookup yields CDR1 MDHEN and CDR2 SYDVKM. The CDR3 DNA is TGTGCCAGCAAGGAGAGGCGGGGGGTCACAGATACGCAGTATTTT. This encodes CASKERRGVTDTQYF.

CDR3 sequence reads: CAWSIKSPGYGYTF. DNA of the CDR3: TGTGCCTGGAGTATTAAATCCCCGGGGTATGGCTACACCTTC. J is TRBJ1-2 and V is TRBV30; unclear D gene. V was pared by 2 bases and J by 5 bases, with 15 bases between. CDR1 is GTSNPN and CDR2 is SVGIG in the germline V gene (reference sequence). The length of the CDR3 is 14 residues.

Only a few counts were recorded for this clone. This chain joins TRBV5-5 and TRBJ1-1, with D tentatively TRBD1 (6 bases). Germline CDR1 is SGHKS and CDR2 is YYEKEE (reference sequence). V gave up 0 bases and J gave up 4 bases, with 28 bases separating them. The CDR3 covers 20 residues. CDR3 sequence (DNA): TGTGCCAGCAGCTTGGAGGCCTTCTCACGACAGGCTGGGGTTAGCACTGAAGCTTTCTTT. Translating it yields CASSLEAFSRQAGVSTEAFF.

The table lists this clone with a few counts. The chain carries TRBV7-8 and TRBJ1-3, with 8 bases that match TRBD1. After removal of 6 bases from V and 0 bases from J, the junction contained 7 bases not matched to a gene. Germline V gives CDR1 SGHVS, CDR2 FQNEAQ. The CDR3 has 16 amino acids. The CDR3 region has the DNA TGTGCCAGCAGACCAACTACAGGGGGCTCTGGAAACACCATATATTTT. Amino acid sequence: CASRPTTGGSGNTIYF.

The chain joins TRBV6-5 to TRBJ2-3; D not resolved. The V end lost 0 bases, the J end lost 2 bases, and 9 bases lay between the germline ends. Per the germline V gene, CDR1 is MNHEY and CDR2 is SVGAGI. The CDR3 has 15 residues. CDR3 nucleotides: TGTGCCAGCAGTTACTCGGGCAGTATCACAGATACGCAGTATTTT. Protein product: CASSYSGSITDTQYF.

The CDR3 spells CAISRGGSSYEQYF. The DNA of the CDR3 is TGTGCCATCAGTAGGGGGGGTAGCTCCTACGAGCAGTACTTC. V gene TRBV10-3 combines with J gene TRBJ2-7; D is perhaps TRBD2 (7 bases). CDR1 ENHRY and CDR2 SYGVKD come from the germline V gene. CDR3 length equals 14 residues. Between the trimmed V and J ends, which lost 5 bases and 0 bases, there was a span of 11 bases.